This section outlines one T cell receptor beta chain sequence together with its context. Antigen specificity is unknown. These data originate in a study of shared clonotypes between healthy human individuals. The wider study: Each donor's CD8 memory used one plate, CD8 naive two, each CD4 subset three. Study-level results: Sharing across four donors was highest in naive CD4 (around 5%) and lowest in memory CD8 (0.4%).

Generated by immunoSEQ multiplex PCR, the TCRdb table keeps only in-frame clones and is missing some. The sample carries 950,000 to 1,300,000 clones, roughly 75% recorded once. This CDR3 region has 15 residues. The germline CDR1 and CDR2 sequences are SGHRS and YFSETQ. After removal of 4 bases from V and 6 bases from J, the junction contained 10 bases not matched to a gene. The J gene is TRBJ2-7, the V gene TRBV5-1, with TRBD2 matching over 10 bases. This TCR was sampled from a man aged 18 to 29 in good health. Sequencing was carried out using memory CD4+ T cells sorted from blood. Regarding subset: CD45RA-negative fraction. CDR3 amino acids: CASSPGASGSPEQYF. The CDR3 DNA reads TGCGCCAGCAGCCCGGGCGCTAGCGGGAGTCCCGAGCAGTACTTC.